This TCR beta chain appears in the sequencing data of a study of CD8 T cells in ankylosing spondylitis. Libraries for TCR beta were made by quantitative 5'-RACE with molecular barcodes. One entry per CDR3 protein, called by TCRdb with MiXCR from the 5' RACE reads. The sample consists of some 100,000 distinct CDR3 sequences, about 9% of them appearing once. V lost 2 bases and J lost 8, with 14 bases in between. CDR3 length equals 14 residues. The germline gives CDR1 SGHDT, CDR2 YYEEEE. The table lists this clonotype with a few counts. The antigen is not known. Whole-study findings and limits: CD8+ cells made up the disease-linked clones, which were relatively rare in peripheral blood. The clones that were linked to disease were reported to be significantly enriched in matched synovial fluid samples from ankylosing spondylitis patients. In ankylosing spondylitis blood, a motif of several highly homologous TCR beta variants appeared characteristic. In synovial fluid and blood from reactive arthritis, some motif variants were previously reported.

The sample consisted of blood, either unsorted or a sorted T cell fraction (not recorded which). J is TRBJ2-1 and V is TRBV5-6, with D maybe TRBD1 (5 bases). This sequence was found in a male donor with ankylosing spondylitis. The CDR3, as DNA: TGTGCCAGCAGCTTTGTCTCCATAGGGGATGAGCAGTTCTTC. It encodes CASSFVSIGDEQFF.